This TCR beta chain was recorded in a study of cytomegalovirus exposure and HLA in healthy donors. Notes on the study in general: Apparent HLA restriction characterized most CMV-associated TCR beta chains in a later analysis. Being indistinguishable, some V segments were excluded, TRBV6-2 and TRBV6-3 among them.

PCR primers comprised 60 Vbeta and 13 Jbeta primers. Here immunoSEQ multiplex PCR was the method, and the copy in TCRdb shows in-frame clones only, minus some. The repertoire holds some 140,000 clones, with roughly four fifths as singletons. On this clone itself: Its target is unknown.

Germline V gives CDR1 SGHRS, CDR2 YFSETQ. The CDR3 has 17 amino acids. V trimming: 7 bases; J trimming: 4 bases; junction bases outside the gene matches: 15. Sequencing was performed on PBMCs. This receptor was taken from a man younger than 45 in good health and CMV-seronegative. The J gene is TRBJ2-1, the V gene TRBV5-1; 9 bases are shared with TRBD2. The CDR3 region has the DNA TGCGCCAGCCGCCTCCCGGTAGCGGGAGCCAGGTACAATGAGCAGTTCTTC. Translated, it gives CASRLPVAGARYNEQFF.